A selection of T cell receptor beta chains follows, all from one sample in a study of T cells in Graves' hyperthyroidism and ophthalmopathy. TCRdb passed the multiplex PCR reads through MiXCR, listing each CDR3 protein once. The table shows approximately 600,000 distinct CDR3 sequences, with approximately 15% occurring only once. Sequenced material: blood. Receptors originate from a woman in her 30s with Graves' hyperthyroidism that later progressed to Graves' ophthalmopathy. Both conserved end residues are part of each CDR3. The order of the fields is V gene, CDR3 length, CDR3 protein.

TRBV7-9 | 22 | CASSPRVGVRGRARERNTEAFF
TRBV28 | 18 | CASSPHPGTGRKTGELFF
TRBV6-1 | 12 | CASRDRSYEQYF
TRBV24-1 | 15 | CATSDPGTSGYEQYF
TRBV30 | 15 | CAWSAGTSNGDTQYF
TRBV6-1 | 16 | CATTVQRDSGANVLTF
TRBV12-3/TRBV12-4 | 12 | CASSEISGTQYF
TRBV6-2/TRBV6-3 | 15 | CASSPQPSSGNTIYF
TRBV19 | 15 | CASSMGRQGNQPQHF
TRBV10-3 | 14 | CAIRGDRENQPQHF
TRBV20-1 | 18 | CSARVEREKGWYTGELFF
TRBV5-1 | 13 | CASSLAWDREGFF
TRBV28 | 15 | CASSFVTGDYNEQFF
TRBV3-1 | 15 | CASSLGGRGSETQYF
TRBV12-3/TRBV12-4 | 16 | CASGLAGQGRGTEAFF
TRBV9 | 16 | CASSVDRGFSQETQYF
TRBV9 | 14 | CASSAYLDHNEQFF
TRBV7-3 | 18 | CVSSLGRDWTGGYYGYTF
TRBV5-1 | 14 | CASNLDRPGSPLHF
TRBV18 | 15 | CASSPPQGILDEQYF
TRBV18 | 14 | CASSPGTHKETQYF
TRBV4-3 | 15 | CASSTGLADTDTQYF
TRBV20-1 | 13 | CSADVKFRTEAFF
TRBV12-5 | 12 | CASGLVLTGCTF
TRBV6-1 | 14 | CASSERERNQPQHF
TRBV7-9 | 15 | CASSPHLDRGLGAFF
TRBV12-3/TRBV12-4 | 15 | CASSLVTQGVRGYTF
TRBV29-1 | 14 | CSVERALSNTEAFF
TRBV7-9 | 16 | CASGGGTDDFQETQYF
TRBV28 | 16 | CASSLAGGGRDQPQHF
TRBV6-2/TRBV6-3 | 21 | CASGTYVNSGRALLPAYEQYF
TRBV20-1 | 13 | CSPGTGGEDTQYF
TRBV6-5 | 18 | CASSYAPGGREPYNEQFF
TRBV10-3 | 16 | CAISGVGGGPQETQYF
TRBV18 | 14 | CASSPGAGRGEAFF
TRBV16 | 12 | CASRQGVDEQYF
TRBV20-1 | 14 | CSARGPGGTGELFF
TRBV5-1 | 15 | CASSWGTGGHNEQFF
TRBV28 | 11 | CASTDNTEAFF
TRBV28 | 14 | CASSPGRTQSPLHF